This TCR beta chain was documented in a study of shared clonotypes between healthy human individuals. Study in general: Researchers drew samples from two women and three men aged 18 to 49. Study-wide results and limits: Non-shared clonotypes had lower generation probabilities than clonotypes shared by all four sorted-subset donors. It was observed that around 5% of naive CD4 clonotypes were shared across a few donors.

As to this clone: What it binds is unknown.

The V segment lost 4 bases and the J segment 8 bases; nucleotides outside the gene matches: 7. The CDR3 has 14 amino acids. The germline V gene encodes CDR1 KGHSH and CDR2 LQKENI. Using immunoSEQ multiplex PCR, the repertoire was profiled, and TCRdb retains in-frame clones only, with some absent. The table has some 1,600,000 clones, 98% seen once. Healthy adults negative for HIV, lacking recent acute infections or vaccinations, served as donors. This chain links TRBV18 with TRBJ2-1, with TRBD2 identical over 8 bases. This clonotype was obtained from a man aged 30 to 45 in good health. Input material: naive CD4+ T cells sorted from blood. The sample's subset: CD45RA+ positively selected. The CDR3 loop reads CASSLGLAEDEQFF. CDR3 coding DNA: TGTGCCAGCTCACTCGGACTAGCCGAGGATGAGCAGTTCTTC.